This T cell receptor (beta chain) was identified during a study of blood T cell repertoires in COVID-19. Germline CDR1 is SEHNR and CDR2 is FQNEAQ (reference sequence). The CDR3 runs to 16 residues. V lost 5 bases to trimming and J lost 4 bases; unmatched junction nucleotides: 10. The data were produced by immunoSEQ multiplex PCR, yet TCRdb's version contains in-frame clones alone and is incomplete. Here the sample spans tens of thousands of clones, 75% to 85% being singletons. The receptor's source is a woman in her fifties or sixties with acute or convalescent COVID-19. The J gene is TRBJ1-4, the V gene TRBV7-9; 7 nucleotides line up with TRBD1. The source material was peripheral blood. The CDR3: CASSPPGTDYNEKLFF. Written as DNA, the CDR3 is TGTGCCAGCAGCCCCCCTGGGACAGACTATAATGAAAAACTGTTTTTT.